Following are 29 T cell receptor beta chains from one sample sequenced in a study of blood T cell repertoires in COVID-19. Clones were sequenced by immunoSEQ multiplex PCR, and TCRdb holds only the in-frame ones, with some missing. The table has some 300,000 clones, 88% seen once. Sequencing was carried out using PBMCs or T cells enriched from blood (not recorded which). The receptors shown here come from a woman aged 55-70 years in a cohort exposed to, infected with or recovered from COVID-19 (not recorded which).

This CDR3 reads CASSLATGANVLTF. The DNA of the CDR3 is TGTGCCAGTAGTTTGGCAACAGGGGCCAACGTCCTGACTTTC. The chain uses TRBV19 and TRBJ2-6; D not resolved. Between the trimmed V and J ends, which lost 5 bases and 4 bases, there was a span of 9 bases. This CDR3 contains 14 residues. Germline CDR1 and CDR2: LNHDA and SQIVND (reference sequence).

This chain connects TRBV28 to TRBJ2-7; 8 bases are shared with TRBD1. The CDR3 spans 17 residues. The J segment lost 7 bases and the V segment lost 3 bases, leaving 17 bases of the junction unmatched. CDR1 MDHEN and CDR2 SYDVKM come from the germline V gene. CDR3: CASSFPPILTGAGEQYF. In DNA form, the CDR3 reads TGTGCCAGCAGTTTCCCCCCTATTTTGACAGGGGCCGGAGAGCAGTACTTC.

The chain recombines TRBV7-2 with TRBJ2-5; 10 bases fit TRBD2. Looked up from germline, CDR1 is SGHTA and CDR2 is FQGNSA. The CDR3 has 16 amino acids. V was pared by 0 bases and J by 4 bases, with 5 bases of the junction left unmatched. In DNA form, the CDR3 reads TGTGCCAGCAGCTTAGCGGGGCTAGCGGGAGTAGAGACCCAGTACTTC. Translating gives CASSLAGLAGVETQYF.

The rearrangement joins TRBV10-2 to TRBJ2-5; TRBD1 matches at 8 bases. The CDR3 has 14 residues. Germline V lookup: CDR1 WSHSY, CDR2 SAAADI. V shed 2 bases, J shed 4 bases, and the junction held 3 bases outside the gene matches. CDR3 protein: CASSEGRGLETQYF. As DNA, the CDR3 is TGCGCCAGCAGTGAGGGCAGGGGGCTAGAGACCCAGTACTTC.

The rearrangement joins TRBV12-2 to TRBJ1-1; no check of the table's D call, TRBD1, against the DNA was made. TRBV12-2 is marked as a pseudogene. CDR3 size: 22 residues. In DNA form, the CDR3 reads TGTGCAAGTCGCTTAGACGGAAGAAGGGGGATATTTCTGGGGACAGGGACCACTGAAGCTTTCTTT. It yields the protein CASRLDGRRGIFLGTGTTEAFF.

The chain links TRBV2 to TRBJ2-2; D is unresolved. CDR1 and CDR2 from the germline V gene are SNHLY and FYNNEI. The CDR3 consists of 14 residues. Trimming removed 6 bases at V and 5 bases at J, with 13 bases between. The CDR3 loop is CASRGRIDTGELFF. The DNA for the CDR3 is TGTGCCAGCAGGGGCAGGATAGATACCGGGGAGCTGTTTTTT.

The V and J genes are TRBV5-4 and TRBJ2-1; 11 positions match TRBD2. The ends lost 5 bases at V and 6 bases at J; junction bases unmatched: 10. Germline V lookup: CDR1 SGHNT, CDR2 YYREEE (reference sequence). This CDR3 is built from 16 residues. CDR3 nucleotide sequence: TGTGCCAGCAGGCCCCAACTAGCGGGAGACCTCAATGAGCAGTTCTTC. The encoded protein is CASRPQLAGDLNEQFF.

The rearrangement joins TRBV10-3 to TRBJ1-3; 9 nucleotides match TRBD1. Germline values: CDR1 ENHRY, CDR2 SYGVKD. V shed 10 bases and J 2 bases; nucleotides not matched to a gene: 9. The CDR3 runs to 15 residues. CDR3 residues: CATRGDRDPGNTIYF. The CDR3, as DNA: TGTGCCACCCGAGGGGACAGGGACCCTGGAAACACCATATATTTT.

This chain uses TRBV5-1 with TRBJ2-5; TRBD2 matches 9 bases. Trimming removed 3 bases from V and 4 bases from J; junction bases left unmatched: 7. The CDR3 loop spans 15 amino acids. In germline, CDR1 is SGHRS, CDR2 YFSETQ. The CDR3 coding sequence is TGCGCCAGCAGCTCCCTAGCGGGAATAGGAGAGACCCAGTACTTC. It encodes CASSSLAGIGETQYF. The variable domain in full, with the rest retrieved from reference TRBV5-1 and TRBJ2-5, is KAGVTQTPRYLIKTRGQQVTLSCSPISGHRSVSWYQQTPGQGLQFLFEYFSETQRNKGNFPGRFSGRQFSNSRSEMNVSTLELGDSALYLCASSSLAGIGETQYFGPGTRLLVL.

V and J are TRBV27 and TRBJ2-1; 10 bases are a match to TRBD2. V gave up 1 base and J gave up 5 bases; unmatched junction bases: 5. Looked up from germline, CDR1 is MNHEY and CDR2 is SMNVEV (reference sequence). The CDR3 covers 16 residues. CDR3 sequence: CASSLYLAGGNNEQFF. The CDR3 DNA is TGTGCCAGCAGTTTATATTTAGCGGGAGGCAACAATGAGCAGTTCTTC.

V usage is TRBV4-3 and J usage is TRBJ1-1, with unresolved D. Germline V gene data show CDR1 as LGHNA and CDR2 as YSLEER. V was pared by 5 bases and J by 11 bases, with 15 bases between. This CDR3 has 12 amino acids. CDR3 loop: CASSNSGVKAFF. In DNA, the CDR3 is TGCGCCAGCAGCAACAGCGGGGTGAAGGCTTTCTTT.

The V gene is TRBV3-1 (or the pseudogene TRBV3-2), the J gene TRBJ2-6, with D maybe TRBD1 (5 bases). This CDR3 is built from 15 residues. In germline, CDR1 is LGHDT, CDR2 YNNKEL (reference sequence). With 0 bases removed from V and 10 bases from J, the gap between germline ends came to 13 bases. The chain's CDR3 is CASSQDPGKGNVLTF. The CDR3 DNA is TGTGCCAGCAGCCAAGACCCAGGGAAAGGGAACGTCCTGACTTTC.

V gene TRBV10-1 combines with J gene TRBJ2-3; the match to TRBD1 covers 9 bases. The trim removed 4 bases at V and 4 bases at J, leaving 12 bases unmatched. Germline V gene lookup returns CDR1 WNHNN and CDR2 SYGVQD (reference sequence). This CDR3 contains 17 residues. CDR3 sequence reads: CASSAGQGGRTPDTQYF. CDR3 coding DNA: TGCGCCAGCAGTGCGGGACAGGGAGGACGGACTCCAGATACGCAGTATTTT.

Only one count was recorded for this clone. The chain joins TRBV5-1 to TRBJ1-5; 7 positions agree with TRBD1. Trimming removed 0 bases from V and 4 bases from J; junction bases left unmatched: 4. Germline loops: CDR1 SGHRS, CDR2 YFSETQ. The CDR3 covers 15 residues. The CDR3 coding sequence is TGCGCCAGCAGCTTGGGGGGGACAGAGAATCAGCCCCAGCATTTT. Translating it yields CASSLGGTENQPQHF. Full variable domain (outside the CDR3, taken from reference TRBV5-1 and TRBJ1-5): KAGVTQTPRYLIKTRGQQVTLSCSPISGHRSVSWYQQTPGQGLQFLFEYFSETQRNKGNFPGRFSGRQFSNSRSEMNVSTLELGDSALYLCASSLGGTENQPQHFGDGTRLSIL.

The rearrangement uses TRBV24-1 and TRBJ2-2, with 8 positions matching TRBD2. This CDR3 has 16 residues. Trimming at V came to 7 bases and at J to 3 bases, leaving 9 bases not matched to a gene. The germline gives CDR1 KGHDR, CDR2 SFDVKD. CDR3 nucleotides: TGTGCCACCAGCTCAACTAGCGGTGGGGACACCGGGGAGCTGTTTTTT. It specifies CATSSTSGGDTGELFF.

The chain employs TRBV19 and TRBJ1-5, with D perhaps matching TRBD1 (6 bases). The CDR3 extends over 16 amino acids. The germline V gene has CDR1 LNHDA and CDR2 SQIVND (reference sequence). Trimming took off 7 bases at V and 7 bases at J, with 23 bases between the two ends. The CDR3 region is CASTSPNRGGRQPQHF. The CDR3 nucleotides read TGTGCCAGTACCTCACCTAATCGGGGGGGCAGACAGCCCCAGCATTTT.

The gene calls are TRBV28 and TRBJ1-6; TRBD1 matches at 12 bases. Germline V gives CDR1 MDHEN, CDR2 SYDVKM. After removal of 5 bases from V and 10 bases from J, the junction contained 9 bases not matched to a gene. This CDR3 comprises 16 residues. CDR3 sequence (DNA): TGTGCCAGCAGTGCCCCCGGGACAGGGGGCAGGTCACCCCTCCACTTT. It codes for CASSAPGTGGRSPLHF.

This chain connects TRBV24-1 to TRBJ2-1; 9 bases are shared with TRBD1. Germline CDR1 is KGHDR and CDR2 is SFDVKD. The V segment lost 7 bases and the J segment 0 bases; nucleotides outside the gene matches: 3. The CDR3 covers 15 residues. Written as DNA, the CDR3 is TGTGCCACCAGACCGGGACAGGGCTCCTACAATGAGCAGTTCTTC. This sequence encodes CATRPGQGSYNEQFF.

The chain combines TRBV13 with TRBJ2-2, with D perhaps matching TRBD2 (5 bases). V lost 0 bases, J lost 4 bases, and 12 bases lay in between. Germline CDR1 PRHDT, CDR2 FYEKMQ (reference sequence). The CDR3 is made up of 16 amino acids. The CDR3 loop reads CASSLGRSSVTGELFF. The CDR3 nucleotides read TGTGCCAGCAGCTTAGGCCGCAGTAGCGTCACCGGGGAGCTGTTTTTT.

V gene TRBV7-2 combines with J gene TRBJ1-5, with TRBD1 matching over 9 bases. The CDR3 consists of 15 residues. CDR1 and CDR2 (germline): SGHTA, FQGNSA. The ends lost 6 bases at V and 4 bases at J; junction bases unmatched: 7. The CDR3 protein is CASSTGGVGNQPQHF. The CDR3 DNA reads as TGTGCCAGCAGTACAGGGGGCGTCGGGAATCAGCCCCAGCATTTT.

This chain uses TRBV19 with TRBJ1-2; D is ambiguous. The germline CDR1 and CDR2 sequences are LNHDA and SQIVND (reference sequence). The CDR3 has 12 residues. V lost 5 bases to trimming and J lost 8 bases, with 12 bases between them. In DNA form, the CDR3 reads TGTGCCAGTAGTCAGGCGGGGAACGGCTACACCTTC. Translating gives CASSQAGNGYTF.

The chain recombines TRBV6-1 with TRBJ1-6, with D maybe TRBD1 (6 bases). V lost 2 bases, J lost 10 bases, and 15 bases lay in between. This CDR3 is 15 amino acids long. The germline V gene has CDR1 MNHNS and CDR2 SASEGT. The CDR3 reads CASSEREQGRSPLHF. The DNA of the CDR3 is TGTGCCAGCAGTGAAAGGGAACAGGGTCGGTCACCCCTCCACTTT.

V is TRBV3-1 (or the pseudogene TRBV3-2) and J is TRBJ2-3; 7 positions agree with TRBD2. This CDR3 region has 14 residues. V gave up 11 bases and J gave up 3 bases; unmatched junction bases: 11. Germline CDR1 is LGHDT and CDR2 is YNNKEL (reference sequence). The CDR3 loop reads CASGGILATDTQYF. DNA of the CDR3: TGTGCCTCGGGAGGAATTCTAGCGACAGATACGCAGTATTTT.

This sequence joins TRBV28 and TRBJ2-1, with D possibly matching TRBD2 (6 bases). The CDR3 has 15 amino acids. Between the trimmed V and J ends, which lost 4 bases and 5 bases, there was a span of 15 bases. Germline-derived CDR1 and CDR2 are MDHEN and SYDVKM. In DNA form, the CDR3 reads TGTGCCAGCAGTTGGGCACGGGGGTATGACAATGAGCAGTTCTTC. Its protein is CASSWARGYDNEQFF.

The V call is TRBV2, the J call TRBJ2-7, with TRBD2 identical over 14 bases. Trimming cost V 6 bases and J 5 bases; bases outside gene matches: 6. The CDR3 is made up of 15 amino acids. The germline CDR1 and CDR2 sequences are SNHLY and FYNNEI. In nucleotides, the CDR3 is TGTGCCAGCAGGGAGAGACTAGCGGGAGGGCACGAGCAGTACTTC. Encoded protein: CASRERLAGGHEQYF. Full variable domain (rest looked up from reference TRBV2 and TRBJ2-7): EPEVTQTPSHQVTQMGQEVILRCVPISNHLYFYWYRQILGQKVEFLVSFYNNEISEKSEIFDDQFSVERPDGSNFTLKIRSTKLEDSAMYFCASRERLAGGHEQYFGPGTRLTVT.

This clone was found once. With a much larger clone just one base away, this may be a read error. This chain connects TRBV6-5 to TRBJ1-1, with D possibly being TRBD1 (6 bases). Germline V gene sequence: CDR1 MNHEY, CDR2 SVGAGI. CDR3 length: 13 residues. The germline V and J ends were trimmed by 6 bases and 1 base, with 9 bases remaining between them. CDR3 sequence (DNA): TGTGCCAGCAGCCAGACAGGGAACACTGAAGCTTTCTTT. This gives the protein CASSQTGNTEAFF.

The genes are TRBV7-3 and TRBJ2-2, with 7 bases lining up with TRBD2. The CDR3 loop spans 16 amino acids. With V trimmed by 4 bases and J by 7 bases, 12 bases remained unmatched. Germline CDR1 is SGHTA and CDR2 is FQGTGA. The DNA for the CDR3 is TGTGCCAGCAGCTCCCGACTAGCCCAAGGGGTCGGGGAGCTGTTTTTT. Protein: CASSSRLAQGVGELFF.

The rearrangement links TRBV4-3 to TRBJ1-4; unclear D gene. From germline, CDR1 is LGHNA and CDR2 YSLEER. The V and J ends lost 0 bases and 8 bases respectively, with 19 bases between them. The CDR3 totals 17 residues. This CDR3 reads CASSQEATSLSGEKLFF. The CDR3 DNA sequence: TGCGCCAGCAGCCAAGAAGCCACCTCCCTATCCGGGGAAAAACTGTTTTTT.

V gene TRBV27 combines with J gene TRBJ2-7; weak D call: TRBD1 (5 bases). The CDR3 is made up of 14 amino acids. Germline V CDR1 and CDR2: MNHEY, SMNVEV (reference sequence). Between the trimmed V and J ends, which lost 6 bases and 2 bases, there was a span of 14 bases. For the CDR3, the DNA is TGTGCCAGCAGCCCCCAACAGGCGACCTACGAGCAGTACTTC. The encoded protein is CASSPQQATYEQYF.